The rows below give T cell receptor beta chains drawn from one sample of a study of blood T cell repertoires in COVID-19. This table comes from immunoSEQ multiplex PCR, and its TCRdb copy is limited to in-frame clones, with some not included. The sample has roughly 150,000 clones, 65% to 85% seen once. Source material: peripheral blood. The receptor set was obtained from a man aged 55 to 70 with active or convalescent COVID-19. The CDR3 runs from the conserved cysteine through the conserved F or W. D genes are given only for firm matches. Rows give clone size only sometimes, using once, few, many, or a class for an expanded clone.

d_gene,v_gene,j_gene,abundance,CDR3aa,CDR3nt
.,TRBV5-1,TRBJ2-3,.,CASSLAEGTDTQYF,TGCGCCAGCAGCTTGGCCGAGGGCACAGATACGCAGTATTTT
TRBD1,TRBV25-1,TRBJ2-7,.,CASGGQGEAEQYF,TGTGCCAGCGGAGGACAGGGGGAAGCCGAGCAGTACTTC
.,TRBV5-1,TRBJ2-4,.,CASSLASRGQENIQYF,TGCGCCAGCAGCTTGGCCTCAAGGGGTCAGGAAAACATTCAGTACTTC
.,TRBV3-1/TRBV3-2,TRBJ1-2,.,CASSPVPGSYTF,TGTGCCAGCAGCCCCGTCCCCGGGAGCTACACCTTC
.,TRBV27,TRBJ1-2,few,CASSYPGGYGYTF,TGTGCCAGCAGTTACCCCGGGGGCTATGGCTACACCTTC
TRBD2,TRBV11-2,TRBJ2-5,.,CASSFGTSGSWETQYF,TGTGCCAGCAGCTTCGGGACTAGCGGGAGTTGGGAGACCCAGTACTTC
TRBD1,TRBV2,TRBJ2-7,.,CAFRGGVEQYF,TGTGCTTTTCGAGGGGGCGTCGAGCAGTACTTC
TRBD1,TRBV24-1,TRBJ2-7,few,CATSDAGQGGTYEQYF,TGTGCCACCAGTGATGCTGGACAGGGGGGGACCTACGAGCAGTACTTC
.,TRBV10-3,TRBJ2-5,.,CAISESTGQETQYF,TGTGCCATCAGTGAGTCGACAGGCCAAGAGACCCAGTACTTC
TRBD1,TRBV10-3,TRBJ1-2,.,CAISGGQGYGYTF,TGTGCCATCAGTGGCGGACAGGGCTATGGCTACACCTTC
.,TRBV6-2/TRBV6-3,TRBJ2-7,.,CASSYLLLTYEQYF,TGTGCCAGCAGTTACCTCCTCTTAACCTACGAGCAGTACTTC
.,TRBV9,TRBJ1-1,few,CASSGRDIRLNTEAFF,TGTGCCAGCAGCGGAAGGGACATTAGATTGAACACTGAAGCTTTCTTT
TRBD2,TRBV6-1,TRBJ2-5,.,CASSEGRGAGSGETQYF,TGTGCCAGCAGTGAAGGTCGGGGAGCGGGGTCCGGGGAGACCCAGTACTTC
TRBD1,TRBV19,TRBJ2-7,.,CASSSGTGAFEQYF,TGTGCCAGTAGTTCCGGGACAGGGGCTTTCGAGCAGTACTTC
TRBD1,TRBV18,TRBJ1-6,.,CASSPGQGGYNSPLHF,TGTGCCAGCTCACCAGGACAGGGTGGCTATAATTCACCCCTCCACTTT
TRBD1,TRBV10-3,TRBJ2-7,.,CAISEPQGTYEQYF,TGTGCCATCAGTGAGCCACAGGGGACCTACGAGCAGTACTTC
TRBD1,TRBV28,TRBJ1-2,.,CASTSAAGTVYGYTF,TGTGCCAGCACCTCTGCCGCCGGGACAGTCTATGGCTACACCTTC
TRBD1,TRBV6-5,TRBJ1-1,.,CATRTGGDTEAFF,TGTGCCACCAGGACAGGGGGTGACACTGAAGCTTTCTTT
.,TRBV29-1,TRBJ2-7,.,CSVGQDYEQYF,TGCAGCGTTGGACAGGACTACGAGCAGTACTTC
.,TRBV5-5,TRBJ2-2,.,CASSLAGRAGELFF,TGTGCCAGCAGCTTGGCCGGGAGAGCCGGGGAGCTGTTTTTT
TRBD2,TRBV18,TRBJ2-7,.,CASSPTSGGSYEQYF,TGTGCCAGCTCACCAACTAGCGGGGGATCGTACGAGCAGTACTTC
TRBD2,TRBV6-5,TRBJ2-5,.,CASSSSGRAEETQYF,TGTGCCAGCAGTTCTAGCGGGAGGGCCGAAGAGACCCAGTACTTC
TRBD1,TRBV2,TRBJ2-1,.,CASIADRDNEQFF,TGTGCCAGTATTGCGGACAGGGACAATGAGCAGTTCTTC
TRBD2,TRBV2,TRBJ2-5,.,CASSETGGRETQYF,TGTGCCAGCAGTGAAACGGGGGGAAGAGAGACCCAGTACTTC
.,TRBV28,TRBJ1-4,.,CASSSEKLFF,TGTGCCAGCAGTTCGGAAAAACTGTTTTTT
.,TRBV5-1,TRBJ2-1,.,CASSLEPGGADEQFF,TGCGCCAGCAGCTTGGAGCCCGGAGGGGCCGATGAGCAGTTCTTC
TRBD1,TRBV6-5,TRBJ1-1,.,CASTGTGFTEAFF,TGTGCCAGCACCGGGACAGGGTTCACTGAAGCTTTCTTT
.,TRBV4-1,TRBJ1-5,.,CASSQDPGINQPQHF,TGCGCCAGCAGCCAAGATCCAGGCATAAATCAGCCCCAGCATTTT
TRBD1,TRBV28,TRBJ1-5,.,CASGQGTDYQPQHF,TGTGCCAGCGGACAGGGGACCGATTATCAGCCCCAGCATTTT
.,TRBV20-1,TRBJ1-1,few,CSAAVGAEAFF,TGCAGTGCTGCTGTGGGAGCTGAAGCTTTCTTT
.,TRBV1,TRBJ2-7,.,CTSSPGSSYEQYF,TGCACCAGCAGCCCGGGGTCCTCCTACGAGCAGTACTTC
.,TRBV28,TRBJ2-3,.,CASSRLGTGTDTQYF,TGTGCCAGCAGTAGGCTGGGGACTGGCACAGATACGCAGTATTTT
TRBD1,TRBV5-1,TRBJ1-1,.,CASRTNPDRGLLNTEAFF,TGCGCCAGCCGTACGAACCCGGACAGGGGGCTTTTAAACACTGAAGCTTTCTTT
TRBD2,TRBV3-1/TRBV3-2,TRBJ2-3,.,CASSQDTSGRAYTQYF,TGTGCCAGCAGCCAAGATACTAGCGGGAGGGCCTACACGCAGTATTTT
.,TRBV27,TRBJ2-1,.,CASSTLRTTPLGEQFF,TGTGCCAGCAGTACCCTCAGGACTACCCCTCTGGGTGAGCAGTTCTTC
TRBD1,TRBV5-1,TRBJ2-7,.,CASSPGQGPYEQYF,TGCGCCAGCAGCCCTGGACAGGGTCCCTACGAGCAGTACTTC
TRBD2,TRBV11-3,TRBJ2-3,.,CASSLGLAGSTDTQYF,TGTGCCAGCAGCTTAGGCCTAGCGGGAAGCACAGATACGCAGTATTTT
TRBD1,TRBV28,TRBJ2-4,.,CASSGTGGASKNIQYF,TGTGCCAGCAGTGGGACAGGGGGCGCCTCCAAAAACATTCAGTACTTC
TRBD1,TRBV12-3/TRBV12-4,TRBJ1-3,few,CASATGAGNTIYF,TGTGCCAGCGCGACAGGGGCTGGAAACACCATATATTTT
TRBD2,TRBV27,TRBJ2-1,.,CASSFAGTTYNEQFF,TGTGCCAGCAGTTTCGCGGGGACTACTTACAATGAGCAGTTCTTC
TRBD2,TRBV6-4,TRBJ2-3,.,CASSGGDTDTQYF,TGTGCCAGCAGCGGGGGGGACACAGATACGCAGTATTTT
.,TRBV7-3,TRBJ2-5,.,CASSPGQQETQYF,TGTGCCAGCAGCCCTGGGCAACAAGAGACCCAGTACTTC
.,TRBV6-5,TRBJ2-5,.,CASSSPGIRETQYF,TGTGCCAGCAGTTCCCCGGGAATCAGGGAGACCCAGTACTTC
TRBD1,TRBV11-3,TRBJ2-7,few,CASSLRTGGSYEQYF,TGTGCCAGCAGCTTACGGACAGGGGGATCCTACGAGCAGTACTTC
.,TRBV7-6,TRBJ2-1,.,CASSLAVDSSYNEQFF,TGTGCCAGCAGCTTAGCCGTCGACTCCTCCTACAATGAGCAGTTCTTC
TRBD1,TRBV11-2,TRBJ2-2,many,CASSVGQAFEFDTGELFF,TGTGCCAGCAGCGTGGGACAGGCGTTTGAGTTCGACACCGGGGAGCTGTTTTTT
TRBD1,TRBV5-1,TRBJ2-7,.,CASTPTGASVEQYF,TGCGCCAGCACCCCGACAGGGGCGTCGGTCGAGCAGTACTTC
TRBD1,TRBV5-4,TRBJ1-6,.,CASSSAQGAVNSPLHF,TGTGCCAGCAGCTCGGCTCAGGGGGCAGTTAATTCACCCCTCCACTTT
.,TRBV18,TRBJ1-1,.,CASSQGRGTEAFF,TGTGCCAGCTCACAAGGCAGGGGCACTGAAGCTTTCTTT
TRBD2,TRBV7-2,TRBJ2-2,.,CASRLNGGASTGELFF,TGTGCCAGCAGACTTAACGGGGGGGCGAGCACCGGGGAGCTGTTTTTT
.,TRBV5-1,TRBJ2-6,.,CASSLAHRSSGANVLTF,TGCGCCAGCAGCTTAGCACACAGAAGCTCTGGGGCCAACGTCCTGACTTTC
.,TRBV2,TRBJ1-5,.,CASRQQEIGNQPQHF,TGTGCCAGCAGACAACAGGAGATTGGCAATCAGCCCCAGCATTTT
TRBD2,TRBV7-2,TRBJ2-7,.,CASSLLTGGAGGYEQYF,TGTGCCAGCAGCTTACTGACAGGTGGAGCGGGAGGATACGAGCAGTACTTC